These 5 T cell receptor beta chains originate from one sample sequenced in a study of long-term antiretroviral therapy in people with HIV (dated by TCRdb to the early 2020s). The immunoSEQ hsTCRB v3.0 assay was used at survey level resolution to sequence the TRB variable region. The table comes from immuneACCESS by way of TCRdb, which keeps in-frame sequences with V and J called. Part of the clones is missing from these tables; in studies checked, under half for an unresolved V gene and the rest for unknown reasons. The sample includes around 16,000 clones, with approximately 72% observed a single time. The ten largest make up about 14% of the sample. The sample was unsorted PBMCs, taken approximately 3.2 years after starting antiretroviral therapy. These TCRs come from a woman between 40 and 55 years old with HIV.

The CDR3 is CASSLDRDVGEKLFF. In nucleotides, the CDR3 is TGTGCCAGCAGCCTCGACAGGGATGTGGGTGAAAAACTGTTTTTT. This sequence joins TRBV6-5 and TRBJ1-4; TRBD1 matches 7 bases. Losses at the gene ends were 6 bases for V and 7 bases for J; bases not matched to a gene: 11. Germline V gene lookup returns CDR1 MNHEY and CDR2 SVGAGI. This CDR3 is 15 amino acids long.

This clone has more than one count but fewer than ten. The chain employs TRBV7-9 and TRBJ2-2; the D is unclear. This CDR3 contains 13 residues. V lost 1 base and J 4 bases, leaving 4 bases between the germline ends. Germline values: CDR1 SEHNR, CDR2 FQNEAQ (reference sequence). In nucleotides, the CDR3 is TGTGCCAGCAGCTTAGGGGCCACCGGGGAGCTGTTTTTT. Its translation is CASSLGATGELFF.

This chain joins TRBV10-2 and TRBJ1-6, with D possibly matching TRBD1 (5 bases). Germline CDR1 reads WSHSY; CDR2 reads SAAADI. The CDR3 is 17 residues long. V was clipped by 2 bases and J by 3 bases, with 14 bases between them. CDR3 sequence (DNA): TGCGCCAGCAGTGAGAGGGGTCTGCCTAGCTATAATTCACCCCTCCACTTT. Its translation is CASSERGLPSYNSPLHF.

This chain uses TRBV29-1 with TRBJ1-1; no reliable D call. Per the germline V gene, CDR1 is SQVTM and CDR2 is ANQGSEA. The V gene lost 4 bases and the J gene lost 3 bases, with 12 bases spanning the gap. This CDR3 region has 13 residues. CDR3 residues: CSVGGGSDTEAFF. CDR3 DNA: TGCAGCGTTGGCGGAGGGTCGGACACTGAAGCTTTCTTT.

V usage is TRBV29-1 and J usage is TRBJ2-3; tentatively, D is TRBD2 (7 bases). Germline-derived CDR1 and CDR2 are SQVTM and ANQGSEA. This CDR3 contains 19 residues. Trimming stripped 0 bases from V and 6 bases from J, with 28 bases between. The CDR3, as DNA: TGCAGCGTTGAAGATCCGGGGGGCTCTTTTGGGGGGTCCGGGGATACGCAGTATTTT. It codes for CSVEDPGGSFGGSGDTQYF.